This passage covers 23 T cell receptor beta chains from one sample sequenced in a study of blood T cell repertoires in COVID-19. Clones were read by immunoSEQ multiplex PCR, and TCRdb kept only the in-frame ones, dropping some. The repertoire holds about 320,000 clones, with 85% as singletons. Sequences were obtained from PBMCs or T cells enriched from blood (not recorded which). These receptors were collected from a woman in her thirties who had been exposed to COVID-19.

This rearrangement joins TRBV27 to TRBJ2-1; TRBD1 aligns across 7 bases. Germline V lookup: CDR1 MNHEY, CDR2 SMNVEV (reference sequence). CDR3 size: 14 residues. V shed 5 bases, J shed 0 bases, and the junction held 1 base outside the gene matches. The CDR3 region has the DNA TGTGCCAGCAGTCGGGACAGCTCCTACAATGAGCAGTTCTTC. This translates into CASSRDSSYNEQFF.

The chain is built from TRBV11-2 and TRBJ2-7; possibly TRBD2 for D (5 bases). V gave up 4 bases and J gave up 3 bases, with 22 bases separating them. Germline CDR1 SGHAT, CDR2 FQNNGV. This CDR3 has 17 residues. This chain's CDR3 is CASSSQPGSGKIYEQYF. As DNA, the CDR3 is TGTGCCAGCAGCTCCCAACCCGGCTCGGGGAAAATCTACGAGCAGTACTTC.

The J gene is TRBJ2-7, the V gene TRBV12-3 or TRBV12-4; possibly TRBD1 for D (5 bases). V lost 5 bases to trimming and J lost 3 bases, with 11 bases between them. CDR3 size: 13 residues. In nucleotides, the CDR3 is TGTGCCAGCAGTCCTAGTGACAGCTACGAGCAGTACTTC. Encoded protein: CASSPSDSYEQYF.

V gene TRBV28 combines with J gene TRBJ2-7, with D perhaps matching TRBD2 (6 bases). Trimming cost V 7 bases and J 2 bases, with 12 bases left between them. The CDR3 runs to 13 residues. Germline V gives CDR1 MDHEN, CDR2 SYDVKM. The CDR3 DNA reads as TGTGCCAGCATGGGGGGTTCTGCCTACGAGCAGTACTTC. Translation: CASMGGSAYEQYF.

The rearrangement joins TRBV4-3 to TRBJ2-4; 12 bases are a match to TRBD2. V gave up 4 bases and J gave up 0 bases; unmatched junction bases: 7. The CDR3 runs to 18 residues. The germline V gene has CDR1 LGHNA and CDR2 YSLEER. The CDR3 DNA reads TGCGCCAGCAGCCTTACTAGCGGGGGGTTGGGAGCCAAAAACATTCAGTACTTC. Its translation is CASSLTSGGLGAKNIQYF.

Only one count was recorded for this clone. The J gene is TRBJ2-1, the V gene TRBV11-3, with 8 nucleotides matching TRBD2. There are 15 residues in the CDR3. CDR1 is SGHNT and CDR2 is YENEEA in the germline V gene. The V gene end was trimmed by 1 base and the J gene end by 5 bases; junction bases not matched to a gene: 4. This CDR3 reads CASSLAGTRDNEQFF. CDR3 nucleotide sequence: TGTGCCAGCAGCTTAGCCGGGACTAGGGACAATGAGCAGTTCTTC.

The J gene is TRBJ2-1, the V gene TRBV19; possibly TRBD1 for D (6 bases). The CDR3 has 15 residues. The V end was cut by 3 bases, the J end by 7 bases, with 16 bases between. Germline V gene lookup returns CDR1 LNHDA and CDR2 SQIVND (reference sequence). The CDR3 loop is CASSISWGQRNEQFF. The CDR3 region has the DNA TGTGCCAGTAGTATTTCATGGGGGCAGCGTAATGAGCAGTTCTTC.

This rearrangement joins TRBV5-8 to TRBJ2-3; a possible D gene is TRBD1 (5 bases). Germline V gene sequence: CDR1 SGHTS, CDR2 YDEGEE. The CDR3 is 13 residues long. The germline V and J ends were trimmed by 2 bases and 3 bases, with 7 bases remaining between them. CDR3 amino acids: CASSFDSTDTQYF. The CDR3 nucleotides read TGTGCCAGCAGCTTCGACAGTACAGATACGCAGTATTTT.

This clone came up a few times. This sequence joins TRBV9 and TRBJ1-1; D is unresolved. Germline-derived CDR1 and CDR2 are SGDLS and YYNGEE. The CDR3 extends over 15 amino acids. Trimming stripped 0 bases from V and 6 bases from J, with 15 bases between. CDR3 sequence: CASSVGGGKWAEAFF. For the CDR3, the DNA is TGTGCCAGCAGCGTAGGGGGAGGGAAGTGGGCTGAAGCTTTCTTT.

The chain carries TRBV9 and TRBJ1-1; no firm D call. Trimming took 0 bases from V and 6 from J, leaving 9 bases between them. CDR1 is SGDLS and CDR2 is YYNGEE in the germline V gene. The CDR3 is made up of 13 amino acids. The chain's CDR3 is CASSVDGEAEAFF. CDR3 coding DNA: TGTGCCAGCAGCGTAGACGGGGAGGCTGAAGCTTTCTTT.

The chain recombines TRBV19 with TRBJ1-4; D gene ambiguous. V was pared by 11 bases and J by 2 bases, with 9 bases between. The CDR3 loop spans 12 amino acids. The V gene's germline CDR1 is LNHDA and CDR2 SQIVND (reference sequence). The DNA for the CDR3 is TGTGCCTCCCACGGGACTAATGAAAAACTGTTTTTT. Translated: CASHGTNEKLFF. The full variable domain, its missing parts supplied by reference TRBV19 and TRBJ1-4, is DGGITQSPKYLFRKEGQNVTLSCEQNLNHDAMYWYRQDPGQGLRLIYYSQIVNDFQKGDIAEGYSVSREKKESFPLTVTSAQKNPTAFYLCASHGTNEKLFFGSGTQLSVL.

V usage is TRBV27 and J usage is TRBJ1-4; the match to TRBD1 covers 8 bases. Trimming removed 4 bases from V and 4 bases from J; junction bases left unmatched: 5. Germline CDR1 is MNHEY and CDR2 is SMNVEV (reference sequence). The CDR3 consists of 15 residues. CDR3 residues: CASSSEDRGNEKLFF. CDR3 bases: TGTGCCAGCAGTTCCGAAGACAGGGGTAATGAAAAACTGTTTTTT.

The CDR3 here is CASRLDRMNTEAFF. The DNA for the CDR3 is TGTGCCAGCAGATTGGACAGGATGAACACTGAAGCTTTCTTT. The chain carries TRBV2 and TRBJ1-1; 7 nucleotides match TRBD1. CDR1 is SNHLY, CDR2 FYNNEI, per germline. After removal of 6 bases from V and 0 bases from J, the junction contained 4 bases not matched to a gene. The CDR3 sequence is 14 residues long.

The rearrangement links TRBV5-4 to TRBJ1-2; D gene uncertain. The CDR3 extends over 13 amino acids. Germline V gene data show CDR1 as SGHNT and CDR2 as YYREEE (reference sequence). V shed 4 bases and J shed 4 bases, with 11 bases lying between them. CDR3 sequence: CASSREGFYGYTF. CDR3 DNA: TGTGCCAGCAGCCGGGAGGGCTTCTATGGCTACACCTTC. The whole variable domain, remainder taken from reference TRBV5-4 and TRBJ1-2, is ETGVTQSPTHLIKTRGQQVTLRCSSQSGHNTVSWYQQALGQGPQFIFQYYREEENGRGNFPPRFSGLQFPNYSSELNVNALELDDSALYLCASSREGFYGYTFGSGTRLTVV.

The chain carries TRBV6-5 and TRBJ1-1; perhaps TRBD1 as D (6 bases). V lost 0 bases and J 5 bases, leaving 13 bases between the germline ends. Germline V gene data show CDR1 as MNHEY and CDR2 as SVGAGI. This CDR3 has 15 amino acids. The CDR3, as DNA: TGTGCCAGCAGTTACTCAATCAGGGGAGAGACTGAAGCTTTCTTT. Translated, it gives CASSYSIRGETEAFF.

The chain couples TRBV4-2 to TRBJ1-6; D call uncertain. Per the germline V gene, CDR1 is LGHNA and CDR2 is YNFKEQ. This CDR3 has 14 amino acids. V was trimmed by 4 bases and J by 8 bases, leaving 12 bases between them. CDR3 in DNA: TGTGCCAGCAGCCCGGATACGAGGGATTCACCCCTCCACTTT. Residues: CASSPDTRDSPLHF.

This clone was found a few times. The chain's CDR3 is CASSIGDYGYTF. The CDR3 region has the DNA TGTGCCAGTAGTATCGGGGACTATGGCTACACCTTC. This chain connects TRBV19 to TRBJ1-2; D is unresolved. V was trimmed by 3 bases and J by 3 bases, leaving 5 bases between them. The germline CDR1 and CDR2 sequences are LNHDA and SQIVND (reference sequence). CDR3 length: 12 residues.

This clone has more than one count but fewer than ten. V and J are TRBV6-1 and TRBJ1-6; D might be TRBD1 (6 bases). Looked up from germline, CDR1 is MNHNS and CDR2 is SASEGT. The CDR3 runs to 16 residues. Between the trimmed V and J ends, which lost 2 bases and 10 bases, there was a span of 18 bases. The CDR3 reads CASSELWGRGTSPLHF. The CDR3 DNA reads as TGTGCCAGCAGTGAACTTTGGGGAAGGGGGACGTCACCCCTCCACTTT.

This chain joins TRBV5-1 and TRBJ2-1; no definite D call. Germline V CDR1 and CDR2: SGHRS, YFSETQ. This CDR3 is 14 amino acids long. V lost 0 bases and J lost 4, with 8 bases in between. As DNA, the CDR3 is TGCGCCAGCAGCTTGGGCCAGTATTACAATGAGCAGTTCTTC. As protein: CASSLGQYYNEQFF.

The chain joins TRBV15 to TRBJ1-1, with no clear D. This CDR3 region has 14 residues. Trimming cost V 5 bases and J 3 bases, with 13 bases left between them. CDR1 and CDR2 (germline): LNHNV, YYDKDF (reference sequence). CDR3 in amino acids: CATSAWRDYTEAFF. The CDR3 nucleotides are TGTGCCACCAGCGCATGGAGGGATTACACTGAAGCTTTCTTT.

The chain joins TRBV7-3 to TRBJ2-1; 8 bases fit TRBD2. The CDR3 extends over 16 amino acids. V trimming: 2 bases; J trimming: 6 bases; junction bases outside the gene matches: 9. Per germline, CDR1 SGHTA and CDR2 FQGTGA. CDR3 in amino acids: CASSLGFGAGVNEQFF. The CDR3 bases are TGTGCCAGCAGCTTAGGATTTGGAGCGGGGGTCAATGAGCAGTTCTTC.

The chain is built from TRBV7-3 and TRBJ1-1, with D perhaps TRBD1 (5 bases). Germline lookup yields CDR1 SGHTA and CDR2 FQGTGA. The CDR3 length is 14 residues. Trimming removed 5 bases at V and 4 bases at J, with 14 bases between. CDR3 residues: CASSPQGDSTEAFF. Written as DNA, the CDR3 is TGTGCCAGCAGCCCTCAGGGTGACAGCACTGAAGCTTTCTTT.

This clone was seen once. The CDR3 sequence: CASITGGNEKLFF. CDR3 DNA sequence: TGTGCCAGCATTACAGGGGGGAATGAAAAACTGTTTTTT. This chain uses TRBV6-5 with TRBJ1-4; TRBD1 matches at 8 bases. The CDR3 is made up of 13 amino acids. The V and J ends lost 7 bases and 5 bases, in that order; junction bases with no gene match: 3. Per germline, CDR1 MNHEY and CDR2 SVGAGI.